This entry concerns a single T cell receptor beta chain. The data were taken from a study of blood T cell repertoires in COVID-19. Study-wide context: Some COVID-19 samples were acute and others convalescent; all came from the United States, Italy and Spain. PBMCs, B-cell-depleted T cells, or T cells were the source of the cDNA or gDNA that made up the material.

The protocol was immunoSEQ multiplex PCR, while the TCRdb copy is restricted to in-frame clones and leaves out a portion. The table has some 69,000 clones, roughly 80% seen once. V was pared by 4 bases and J by 5 bases, with 22 bases between. The V gene's germline CDR1 is SGHKS and CDR2 YYEKEE (reference sequence). This CDR3 is 18 amino acids long. This chain joins TRBV5-5 and TRBJ1-6, with D tentatively TRBD1 (5 bases). The TCR was taken from a woman aged 55-69 years with acute or convalescent COVID-19. Sequencing used peripheral blood. This CDR3 is CASSPKIAAGSNNSPLHF. CDR3 coding DNA: TGTGCCAGCAGCCCTAAGATAGCAGCAGGGTCGAATAATTCACCCCTCCACTTT.